This T cell receptor beta chain stems from a study of T cells after posttransplantation cyclophosphamide. Study-wide results and caveats: Recipient CMV seropositivity and CMV reactivation strongly tracked TRB clonality.

Sequencing used immunoSEQ multiplex PCR; TCRdb keeps in-frame clones, though not all of them. The repertoire holds about 21,000 clones, with approximately 98% as singletons. With regard to this clone: Antigen unknown.

The V gene's germline CDR1 is MNHEY and CDR2 SMNVEV (reference sequence). Trimming stripped 7 bases from V and 4 bases from J, with 8 bases between. The CDR3 runs 12 residues. The naive gate required viable CD3+CD4+ or CD3+CD8+ cells with CCR7+CD45RA+CD45RO-CD95-CD27+CD28+ phenotype. The V and J genes are TRBV27 and TRBJ1-5; D unresolved. The material sequenced was naive CD8+ T cells sorted from PBMCs. The origin of this receptor is a man aged 35-49 years in good health, CMV-negative, and a related stem cell transplant donor. The CDR3 nucleotides are TGTGCCAGCACAACAGATAATCAGCCCCAGCATTTT. This gives the protein CASTTDNQPQHF.